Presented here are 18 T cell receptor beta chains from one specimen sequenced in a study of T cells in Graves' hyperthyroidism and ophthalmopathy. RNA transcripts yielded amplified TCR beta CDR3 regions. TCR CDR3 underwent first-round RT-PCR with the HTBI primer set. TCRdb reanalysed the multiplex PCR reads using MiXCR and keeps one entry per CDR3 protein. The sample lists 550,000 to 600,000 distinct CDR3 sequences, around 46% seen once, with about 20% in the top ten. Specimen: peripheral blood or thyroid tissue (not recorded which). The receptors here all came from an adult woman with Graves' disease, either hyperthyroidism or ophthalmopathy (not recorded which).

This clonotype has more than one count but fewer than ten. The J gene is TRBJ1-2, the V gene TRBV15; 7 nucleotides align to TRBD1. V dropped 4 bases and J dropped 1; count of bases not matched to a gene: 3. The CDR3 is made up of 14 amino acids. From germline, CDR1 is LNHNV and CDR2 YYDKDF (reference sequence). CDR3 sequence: CATSTGGYNYGYTF. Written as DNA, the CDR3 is TGTGCCACCAGCACAGGGGGATATAACTATGGCTACACCTTC.

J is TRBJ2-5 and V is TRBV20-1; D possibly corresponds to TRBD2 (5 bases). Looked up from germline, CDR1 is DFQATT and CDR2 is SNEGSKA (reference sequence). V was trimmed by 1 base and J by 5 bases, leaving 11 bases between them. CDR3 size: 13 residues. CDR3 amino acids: CSARVRPGETQYF. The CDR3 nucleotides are TGCAGTGCTAGAGTTAGGCCGGGGGAGACCCAGTACTTC.

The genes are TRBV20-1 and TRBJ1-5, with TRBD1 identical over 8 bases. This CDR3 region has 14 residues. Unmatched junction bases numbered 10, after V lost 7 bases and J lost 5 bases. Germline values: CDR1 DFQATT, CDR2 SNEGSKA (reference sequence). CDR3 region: CSGGTGWGDQPQHF. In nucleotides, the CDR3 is TGCAGTGGGGGGACAGGTTGGGGGGATCAGCCCCAGCATTTT.

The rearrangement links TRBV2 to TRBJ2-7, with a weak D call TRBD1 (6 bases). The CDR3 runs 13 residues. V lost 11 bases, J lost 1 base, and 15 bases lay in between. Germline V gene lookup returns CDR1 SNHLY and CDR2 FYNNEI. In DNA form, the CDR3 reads TGTGCCGTGCTACAGGGAGCGTCCTACGAGCAGTACTTC. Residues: CAVLQGASYEQYF.

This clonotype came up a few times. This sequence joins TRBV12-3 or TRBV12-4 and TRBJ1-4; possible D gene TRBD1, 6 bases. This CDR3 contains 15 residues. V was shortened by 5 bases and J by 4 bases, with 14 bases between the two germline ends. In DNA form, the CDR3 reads TGTGCCAGCAGTCCCCCAGGGGAAGTTAATGAAAAACTGTTTTTT. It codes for CASSPPGEVNEKLFF.

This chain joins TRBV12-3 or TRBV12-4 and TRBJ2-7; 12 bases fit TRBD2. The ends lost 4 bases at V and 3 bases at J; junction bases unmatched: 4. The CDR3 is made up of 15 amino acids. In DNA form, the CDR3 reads TGTGCCAGCAGTTCCGGGACTAGCGGGCTCTACGAGCAGTACTTC. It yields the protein CASSSGTSGLYEQYF.

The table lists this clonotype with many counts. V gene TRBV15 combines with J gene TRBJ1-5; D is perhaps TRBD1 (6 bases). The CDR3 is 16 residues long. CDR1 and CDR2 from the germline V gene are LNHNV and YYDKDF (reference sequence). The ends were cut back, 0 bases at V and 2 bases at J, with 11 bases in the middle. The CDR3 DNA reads TGTGCCACCAGCAGAGAAGGGGGGATCGGCAATCAGCCCCAGCATTTT. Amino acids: CATSREGGIGNQPQHF.

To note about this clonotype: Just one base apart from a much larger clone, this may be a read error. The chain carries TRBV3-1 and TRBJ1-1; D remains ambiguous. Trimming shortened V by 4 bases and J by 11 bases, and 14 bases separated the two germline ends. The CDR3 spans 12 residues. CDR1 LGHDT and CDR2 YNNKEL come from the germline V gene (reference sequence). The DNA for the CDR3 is TGTGCCAGCAGCCCGAGGCCCAGAGTGGCTTTCTTT. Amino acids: CASSPRPRVAFF.

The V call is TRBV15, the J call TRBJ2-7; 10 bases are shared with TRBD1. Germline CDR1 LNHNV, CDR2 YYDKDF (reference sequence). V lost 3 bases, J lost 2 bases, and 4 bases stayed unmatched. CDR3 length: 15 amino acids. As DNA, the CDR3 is TGTGCCACCAGCAGTCCGGGACAGGGGCCCTACGAGCAGTACTTC. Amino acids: CATSSPGQGPYEQYF.

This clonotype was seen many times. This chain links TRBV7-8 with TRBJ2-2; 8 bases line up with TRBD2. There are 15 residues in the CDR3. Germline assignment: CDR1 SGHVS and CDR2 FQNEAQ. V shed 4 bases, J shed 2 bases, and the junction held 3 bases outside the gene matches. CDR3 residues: CASSSLAGNTGELFF. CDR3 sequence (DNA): TGTGCCAGCAGCTCCTTAGCGGGAAACACCGGGGAGCTGTTTTTT. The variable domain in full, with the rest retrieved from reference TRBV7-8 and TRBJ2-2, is GAGVSQSPRYKVAKRGQDVALRCDPISGHVSLFWYQQALGQGPEFLTYFQNEAQLDKSGLPSDRFFAERPEGSVSTLKIQRTQQEDSAVYLCASSSLAGNTGELFFGEGSRLTVL.

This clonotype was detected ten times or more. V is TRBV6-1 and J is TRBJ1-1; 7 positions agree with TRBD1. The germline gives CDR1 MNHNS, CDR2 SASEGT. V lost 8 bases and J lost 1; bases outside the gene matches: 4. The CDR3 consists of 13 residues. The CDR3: CASARTGNTEAFF. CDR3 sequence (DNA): TGTGCCAGCGCTCGGACAGGGAACACTGAAGCTTTCTTT.

The CDR3 nucleotides read TGTGCCACCAGCAGATTGCGGGGACTTAACACTGAAGCTTTCTTT. Encoded protein: CATSRLRGLNTEAFF. The chain has TRBV15 and TRBJ1-1; D is perhaps TRBD1 (5 bases). Trimming removed 2 bases from V and 2 bases from J, with 12 bases in between. Germline-derived CDR1 and CDR2 are LNHNV and YYDKDF (reference sequence). This CDR3 spans 15 amino acids.

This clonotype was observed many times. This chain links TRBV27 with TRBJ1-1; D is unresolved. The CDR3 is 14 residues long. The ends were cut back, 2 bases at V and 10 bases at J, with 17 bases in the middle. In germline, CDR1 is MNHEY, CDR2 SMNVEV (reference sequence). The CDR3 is CASSLARTRSAAFF. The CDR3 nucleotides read TGTGCCAGCAGTTTAGCCAGGACTAGGTCAGCAGCTTTCTTT.

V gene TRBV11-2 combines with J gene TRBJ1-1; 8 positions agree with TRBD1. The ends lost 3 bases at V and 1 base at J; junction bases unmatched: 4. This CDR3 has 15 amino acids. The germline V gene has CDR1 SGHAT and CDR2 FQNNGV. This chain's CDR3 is CASSFTGTGNTEAFF. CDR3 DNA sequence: TGTGCCAGCAGCTTTACCGGGACAGGGAACACTGAAGCTTTCTTT.

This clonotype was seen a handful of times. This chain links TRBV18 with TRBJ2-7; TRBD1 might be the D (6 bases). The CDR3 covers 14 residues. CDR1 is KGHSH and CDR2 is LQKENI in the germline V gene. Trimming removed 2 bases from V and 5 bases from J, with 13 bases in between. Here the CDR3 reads CASSPYGGKDEQYF. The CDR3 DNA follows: TGTGCCAGCTCACCATATGGGGGCAAGGACGAGCAGTACTTC.

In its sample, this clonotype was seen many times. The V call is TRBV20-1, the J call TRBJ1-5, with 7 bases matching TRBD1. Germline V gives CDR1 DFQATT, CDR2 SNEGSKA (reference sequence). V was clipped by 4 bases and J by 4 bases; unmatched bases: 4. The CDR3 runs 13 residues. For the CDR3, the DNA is TGCAGTGCTATATCAGGGGGAAATCAGCCCCAGCATTTT. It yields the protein CSAISGGNQPQHF.

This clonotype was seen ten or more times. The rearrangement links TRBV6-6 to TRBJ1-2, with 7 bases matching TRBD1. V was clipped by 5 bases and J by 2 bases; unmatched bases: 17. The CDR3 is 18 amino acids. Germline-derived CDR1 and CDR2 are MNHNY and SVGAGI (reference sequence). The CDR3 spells CASSEDRAIFSTNYGYTF. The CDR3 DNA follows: TGTGCCAGCAGTGAAGACAGGGCAATCTTCTCGACGAACTATGGCTACACCTTC.

In nucleotides, the CDR3 is TGTGCCAGCAGCTTGGGGGGGGTCCTTAGCAATCAGCCCCAGCATTTT. The encoded protein is CASSLGGVLSNQPQHF. The gene calls are TRBV7-3 and TRBJ1-5; perhaps TRBD1 as D (5 bases). CDR1 and CDR2 (germline): SGHTA, FQGTGA. Trimming took 3 bases from V and 0 from J, leaving 12 bases between them. The CDR3 is 16 residues long. The full variable domain, in which reference TRBV7-3 and TRBJ1-5 provide the parts outside the CDR3, is GAGVSQTPSNKVTEKGKYVELRCDPISGHTALYWYRQSLGQGPEFLIYFQGTGAADDSGLPNDRFFAVRPEGSVSTLKIQRTERGDSAVYLCASSLGGVLSNQPQHFGDGTRLSIL.